Listed below are T cell receptor beta chains from one sample, sequenced in a study of PD-L1 blockade in urothelial cancer. The protocol was immunoSEQ multiplex PCR, while the TCRdb copy is restricted to in-frame clones and leaves out a portion. The sample lists around 100,000 clones; approximately 85% were seen once. The specimen comprised PBMCs, sampled around atezolizumab (anti-PD-L1) treatment. These receptors all come from a man aged 45 to 65 with urothelial cancer. Each CDR3 is given with its conserved first and last residue. A D gene is named only where the DNA matches it firmly. Part of the rows lack a size; the others show once, few, many or a class for expanded clones.

>TRBV6-1|.|.|TRBJ2-7
TGTGCCAGCAGTGAGAGAACCTACGAGCAGTACTTC
CASSERTYEQYF
>TRBV5-1|TRBD2|.|TRBJ2-1
TGCGCCAGCAGCTTGGCAGGGACTAGCGATAGCTCCTACAATGAGCAGTTCTTC
CASSLAGTSDSSYNEQFF
>TRBV25-1|TRBD1|.|TRBJ1-1
TGTGCCAGCAGGGATTCAGGGGGCCTTACCTTT
CASRDSGGLTF
>TRBV7-2|.|.|TRBJ2-3
TGTGCCAGCAGCTTTGGCGGAAGTCCGAATACGCAGTATTTT
CASSFGGSPNTQYF
>TRBV27|.|.|TRBJ1-5
TGTGCCAGCAGTTTATGGTGGGGCCAGCCCCAGCATTTT
CASSLWWGQPQHF
>TRBV21-1|.|.|TRBJ1-6
TGTGCCAGCAACAAAGAGGGGAGGACTCGCTCCTATAATTCACCCCTCCACTTT
CASNKEGRTRSYNSPLHF
>TRBV10-3|.|.|TRBJ2-7
TGTGCCATCAGTGTAGAAACAGGGACCTACGAGCAGTACTTC
CAISVETGTYEQYF
>TRBV18|.|.|TRBJ1-5
TGTGCCAGCTCACCTACAGCTAATCAGCCCCAGCATTTT
CASSPTANQPQHF
>TRBV15|TRBD2|.|TRBJ2-3
TGTGCCACCAGCAGAGGACTAGCGGGATATACAGATACGCAGTATTTT
CATSRGLAGYTDTQYF
>TRBV5-5|.|.|TRBJ2-2
TGTGCCAGCAGCCCCGTCGGAGCGAACACCGGGGAGCTGTTTTTT
CASSPVGANTGELFF
>TRBV5-5|.|.|TRBJ2-7
TGTGCCAGCAGCTTTGACCCCAGGTACGAGCAGTACTTC
CASSFDPRYEQYF
>TRBV6-6|TRBD1|.|TRBJ1-2
TGTGCCAGCAGTTCGGGACAGGCGCGAAGGGACTATGGCTACACCTTC
CASSSGQARRDYGYTF
>TRBV5-1|.|.|TRBJ2-1
TGCGCCAGCAGCCCCGGGTCCTTCAATGAGCAGTTCTTC
CASSPGSFNEQFF
>TRBV28|TRBD2|.|TRBJ2-1
TGTGCCAGCAGTTTTGTGGGGGGACTACGGTCGTGGCAGTTCTTC
CASSFVGGLRSWQFF
>TRBV2|TRBD1|.|TRBJ1-5
TGTGCCAGCAGCCGGCAGGGACAGTGGGATAGCAATCAGCCCCAGCATTTT
CASSRQGQWDSNQPQHF
>TRBV11-1|.|once|TRBJ2-3
TGTGCCAGCAGCTTAGTATTGGGGGAGGAAGATACGCAGTATTTT
CASSLVLGEEDTQYF
>TRBV5-1|TRBD1|.|TRBJ1-4
TGCGCCAGCCGACAGGGTGCGGATGAAAAACTGTTTTTT
CASRQGADEKLFF
>TRBV5-1|TRBD1|.|TRBJ1-6
TGCGCCAGCAGCTTGGGACAGGGCCTGGGTCGTAATTCACCCCTCCACTTT
CASSLGQGLGRNSPLHF
>TRBV12-1|.|once|TRBJ2-5
TGTGCCAGCAGCTTTGCGCGGCGGGAGCAAGAGACCCAGTACTTC
CASSFARREQETQYF
>TRBV30|TRBD1|.|TRBJ2-7
TGTGCCTGGGAGATCCGACAGGGTGGCGAGCAGTACTTC
CAWEIRQGGEQYF
>TRBV5-1|TRBD1|.|TRBJ1-4
TGCGCCAGCTGCCCGGGACAGGGGAATGAAAAACTGTTTTTT
CASCPGQGNEKLFF
>TRBV11-1|TRBD2|once|TRBJ2-7
TGTGCCCCAGGGGGTGGAGCTAGCGGGAGTTACGAGCAGTACTTC
CAPGGGASGSYEQYF
>TRBV7-5|.|.|TRBJ2-7
TGTGCCAGAAGCAAGGGGTCCCAAACAGGAATCGGGTACGAGCAGTACTTC
CARSKGSQTGIGYEQYF
>TRBV5-1|TRBD1|.|TRBJ2-1
TGCGCCAGCAGCCAATGGACAGGGTCCTACAATGAGCAGTTCTTC
CASSQWTGSYNEQFF
>TRBV11-3|TRBD2|.|TRBJ2-1
TGTGCCAGCAGCTGGGGGGGAAACAATGAGCAGTTCTTC
CASSWGGNNEQFF
>TRBV2|.|.|TRBJ1-4
TGTGCCAGCAGGGACCCGGAGGAGGAAAAACTGTTTTTT
CASRDPEEEKLFF
>TRBV30|TRBD2|.|TRBJ2-3
TGTGCCTGGACTAGCGGGAGGGCCATCTATACAGATACGCAGTATTTT
CAWTSGRAIYTDTQYF
>TRBV6-4|TRBD2|.|TRBJ2-2
TGTGCCAGCAGTGAACTAGGGGTGCTAGCGGGATTCCCGAACACCGGGGAGCTGTTTTTT
CASSELGVLAGFPNTGELFF
>TRBV5-4|.|few|TRBJ1-5
TGTGCCAGCAGCTTGGCCGGGGGGAATCAGCCCCAGCATTTT
CASSLAGGNQPQHF
>TRBV11-2|TRBD1|.|TRBJ2-2
TGTGCCAGCAGCTTGGGTCAATCGGGACAGTCCCTAACCGGGGAGCTGTTTTTT
CASSLGQSGQSLTGELFF
>TRBV27|.|.|TRBJ2-7
TGTGCCAGCAGTTTCCTCCTAAACTCCTACGAGCAGTACTTC
CASSFLLNSYEQYF
>TRBV6-5|.|.|TRBJ2-3
TGTGCCAGCAGTTACTCGAGAGACAGCCGGACGCAGTATTTT
CASSYSRDSRTQYF
>TRBV9|.|.|TRBJ2-1
TGTGCCAGCAGCGTAGGCGTCAGGGGCAATGAGCAGTTCTTC
CASSVGVRGNEQFF
>TRBV5-1|.|.|TRBJ2-3
TGCGCCAGCAGCTTGCGTCAGGGCGACACAGATACGCAGTATTTT
CASSLRQGDTDTQYF
>TRBV30|TRBD1|.|TRBJ2-1
TGTGCCTGGAGTACAGGGGGCAATGAGCAGTTCTTC
CAWSTGGNEQFF
>TRBV4-2|TRBD2|.|TRBJ2-3
TGTGCCAGCAGCCATGCCGGGACTAGCGGGGGGATCACAGATACGCAGTATTTT
CASSHAGTSGGITDTQYF
>TRBV6-1|.|.|TRBJ2-1
TGTGCCAGCAGTGAAATCAGGGGTGAGCAGTTCTTC
CASSEIRGEQFF
>TRBV15|TRBD2|.|TRBJ2-1
TGTGCCACCAGCAGAGAACCAGTGTTTGCGGGGGGCGGTGGCAATGAGCAGTTCTTC
CATSREPVFAGGGGNEQFF
>TRBV6-6|TRBD1|.|TRBJ2-7
TGTGCCAGCAGCCATCACCAGACAGGGATCTACTACGAGCAGTACTTC
CASSHHQTGIYYEQYF
>TRBV6-1|.|.|TRBJ2-5
TGTGCCAGCAGTGAGCCAGGGTTGGAAGAGACCCAGTACTTC
CASSEPGLEETQYF
>TRBV6-5|TRBD1|.|TRBJ2-1
TGTGCCAGCGGGACCTCCGGGACAGAAAACAATGAGCAGTTCTTC
CASGTSGTENNEQFF
>TRBV6-6|TRBD2|.|TRBJ2-7
TGTGCCAGCAGTTACTCGCCTAGCGGGACGTACGAGCAGTACTTC
CASSYSPSGTYEQYF
>TRBV21-1|.|.|TRBJ1-1
TGTGCCAGCAGCAAACGGTATAGTTTTACTGAAGCTTTCTTT
CASSKRYSFTEAFF
>TRBV6-6|.|few|TRBJ1-5
TGTGCCAGCCGTAGCAATCAGCCCCAGCATTTT
CASRSNQPQHF
>TRBV4-2|.|.|TRBJ2-7
TGTGCCAGCAGCCAACGACTGGCGGAGGCCTCCTACGAGCAGTACTTC
CASSQRLAEASYEQYF